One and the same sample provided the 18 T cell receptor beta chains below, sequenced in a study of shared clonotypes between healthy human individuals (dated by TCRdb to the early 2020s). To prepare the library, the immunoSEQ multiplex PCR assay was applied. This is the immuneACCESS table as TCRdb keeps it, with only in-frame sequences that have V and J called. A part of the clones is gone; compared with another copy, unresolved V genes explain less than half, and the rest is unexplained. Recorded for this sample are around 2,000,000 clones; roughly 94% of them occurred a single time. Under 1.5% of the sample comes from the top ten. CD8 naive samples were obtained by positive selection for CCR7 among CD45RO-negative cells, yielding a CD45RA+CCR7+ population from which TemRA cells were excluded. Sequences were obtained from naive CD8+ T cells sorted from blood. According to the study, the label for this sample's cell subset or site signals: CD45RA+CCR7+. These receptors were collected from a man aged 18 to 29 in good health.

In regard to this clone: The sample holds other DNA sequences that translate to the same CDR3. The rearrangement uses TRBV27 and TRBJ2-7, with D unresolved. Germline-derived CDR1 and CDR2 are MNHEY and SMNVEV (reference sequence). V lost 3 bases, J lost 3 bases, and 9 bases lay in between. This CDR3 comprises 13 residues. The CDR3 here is CASSFRVGYEQYF. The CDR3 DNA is TGTGCCAGCAGTTTTAGGGTGGGCTACGAGCAGTACTTC.

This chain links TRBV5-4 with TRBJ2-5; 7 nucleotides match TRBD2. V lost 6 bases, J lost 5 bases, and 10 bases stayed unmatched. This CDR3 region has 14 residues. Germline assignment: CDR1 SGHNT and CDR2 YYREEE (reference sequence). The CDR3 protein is CASTRWGGSETQYF. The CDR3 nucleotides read TGTGCCAGCACCCGGTGGGGAGGGTCGGAGACCCAGTACTTC. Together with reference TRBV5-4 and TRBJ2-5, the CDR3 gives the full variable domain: ETGVTQSPTHLIKTRGQQVTLRCSSQSGHNTVSWYQQALGQGPQFIFQYYREEENGRGNFPPRFSGLQFPNYSSELNVNALELDDSALYLCASTRWGGSETQYFGPGTRLLVL.

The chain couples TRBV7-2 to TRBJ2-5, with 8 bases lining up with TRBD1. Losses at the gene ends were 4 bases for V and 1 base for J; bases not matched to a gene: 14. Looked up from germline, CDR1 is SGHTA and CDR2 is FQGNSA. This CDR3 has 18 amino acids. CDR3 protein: CASSWRGKVDRVQETQYF. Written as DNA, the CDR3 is TGTGCCAGCAGCTGGCGTGGGAAGGTGGACAGGGTCCAAGAGACCCAGTACTTC.

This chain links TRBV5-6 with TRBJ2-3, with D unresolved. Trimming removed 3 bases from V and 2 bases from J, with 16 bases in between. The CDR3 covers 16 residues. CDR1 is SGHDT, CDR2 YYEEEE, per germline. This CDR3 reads CASSSAAGSPTDTQYF. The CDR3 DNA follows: TGTGCCAGCAGCTCCGCAGCCGGATCGCCCACAGATACGCAGTATTTT.

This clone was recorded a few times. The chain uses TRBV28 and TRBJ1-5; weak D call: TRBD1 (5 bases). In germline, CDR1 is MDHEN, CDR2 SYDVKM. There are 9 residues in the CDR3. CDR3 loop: CAWGQPQHF. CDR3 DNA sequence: TGTGCTTGGGGGCAGCCCCAGCATTTT.

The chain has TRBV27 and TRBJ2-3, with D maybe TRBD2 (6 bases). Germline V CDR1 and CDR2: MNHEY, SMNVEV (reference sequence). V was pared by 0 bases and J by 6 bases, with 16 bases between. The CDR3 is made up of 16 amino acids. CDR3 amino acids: CASSLSAAGSVDTQYF. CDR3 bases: TGTGCCAGCAGTTTATCAGCTGCGGGATCGGTGGATACGCAGTATTTT.

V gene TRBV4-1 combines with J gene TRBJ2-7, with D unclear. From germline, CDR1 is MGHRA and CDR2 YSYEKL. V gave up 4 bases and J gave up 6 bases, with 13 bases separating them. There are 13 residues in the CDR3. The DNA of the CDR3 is TGCGCCAGCAGCCCTTCCTTAAGCCTCGAGCAGTACTTC. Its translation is CASSPSLSLEQYF.

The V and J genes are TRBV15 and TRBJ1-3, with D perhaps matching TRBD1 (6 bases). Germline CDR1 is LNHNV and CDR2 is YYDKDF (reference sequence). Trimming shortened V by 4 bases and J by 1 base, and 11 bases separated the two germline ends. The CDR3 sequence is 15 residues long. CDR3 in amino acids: CATSKGVISGNTIYF. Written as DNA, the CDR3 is TGTGCCACCAGCAAGGGGGTAATATCTGGAAACACCATATATTTT.

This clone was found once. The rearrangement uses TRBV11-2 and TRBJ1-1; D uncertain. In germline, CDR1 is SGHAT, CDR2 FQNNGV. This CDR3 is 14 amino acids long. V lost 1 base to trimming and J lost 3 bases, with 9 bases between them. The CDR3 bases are TGTGCCAGCAGCTTAGCGGGAGAGGACACTGAAGCTTTCTTT. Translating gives CASSLAGEDTEAFF.

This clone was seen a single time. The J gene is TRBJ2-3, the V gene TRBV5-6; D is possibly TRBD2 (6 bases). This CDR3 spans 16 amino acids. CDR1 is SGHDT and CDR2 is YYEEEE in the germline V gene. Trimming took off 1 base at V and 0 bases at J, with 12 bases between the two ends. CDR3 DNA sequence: TGTGCCAGCAGCTTGCAAGGCGGGACTAGCACAGATACGCAGTATTTT. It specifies CASSLQGGTSTDTQYF.

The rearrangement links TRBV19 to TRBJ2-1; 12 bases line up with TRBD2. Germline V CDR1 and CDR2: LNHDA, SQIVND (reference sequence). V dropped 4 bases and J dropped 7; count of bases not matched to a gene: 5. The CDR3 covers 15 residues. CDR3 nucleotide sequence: TGTGCCAGTAGTACGTGGACTAGCGGGGATAATGAGCAGTTCTTC. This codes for CASSTWTSGDNEQFF.

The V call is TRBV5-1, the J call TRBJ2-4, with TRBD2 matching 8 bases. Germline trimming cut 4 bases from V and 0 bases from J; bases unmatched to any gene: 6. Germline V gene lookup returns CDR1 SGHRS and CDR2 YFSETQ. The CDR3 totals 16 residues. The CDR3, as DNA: TGCGCCAGCAGCATTAGCGGGACTCTAGCCAAAAACATTCAGTACTTC. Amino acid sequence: CASSISGTLAKNIQYF. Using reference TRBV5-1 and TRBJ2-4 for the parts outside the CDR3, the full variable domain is KAGVTQTPRYLIKTRGQQVTLSCSPISGHRSVSWYQQTPGQGLQFLFEYFSETQRNKGNFPGRFSGRQFSNSRSEMNVSTLELGDSALYLCASSISGTLAKNIQYFGAGTRLSVL.

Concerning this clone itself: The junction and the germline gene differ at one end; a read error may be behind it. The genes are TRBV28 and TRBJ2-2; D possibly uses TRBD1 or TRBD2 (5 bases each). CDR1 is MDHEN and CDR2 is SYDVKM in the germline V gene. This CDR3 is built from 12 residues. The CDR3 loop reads CASRFSPGPPIF. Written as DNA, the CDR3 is TGTGCCAGCAGATTTTCCCCGGGACCTCCTATTTTT.

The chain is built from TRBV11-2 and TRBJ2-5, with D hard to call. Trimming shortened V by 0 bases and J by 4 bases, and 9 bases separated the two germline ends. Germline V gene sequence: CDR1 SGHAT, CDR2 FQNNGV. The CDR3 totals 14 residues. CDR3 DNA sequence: TGTGCCAGCAGCTTAGATTTAGAAACAGAGACCCAGTACTTC. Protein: CASSLDLETETQYF.

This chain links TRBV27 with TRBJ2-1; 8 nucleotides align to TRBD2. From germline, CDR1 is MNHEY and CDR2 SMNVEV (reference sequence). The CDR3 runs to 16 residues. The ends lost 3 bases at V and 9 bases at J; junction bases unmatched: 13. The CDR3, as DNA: TGTGCCAGCAGTTTGTCAACGGGAGGGCCGGATGGTGAGCAGTTCTTC. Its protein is CASSLSTGGPDGEQFF.

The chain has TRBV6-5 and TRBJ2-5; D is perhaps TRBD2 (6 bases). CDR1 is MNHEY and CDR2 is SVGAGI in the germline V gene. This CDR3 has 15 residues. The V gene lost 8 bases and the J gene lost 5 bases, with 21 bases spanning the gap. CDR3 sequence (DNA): TGTGCCAGCTTTAAAGGAGGGGAGGCGGAGGAGACCCAGTACTTC. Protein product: CASFKGGEAEETQYF.

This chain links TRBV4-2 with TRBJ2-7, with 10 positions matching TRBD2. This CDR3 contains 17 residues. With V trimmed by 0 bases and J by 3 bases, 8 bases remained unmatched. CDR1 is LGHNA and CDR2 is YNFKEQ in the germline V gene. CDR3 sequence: CASSQDESTSGVYEQYF. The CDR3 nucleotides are TGTGCCAGCAGCCAAGATGAAAGTACTAGCGGGGTCTACGAGCAGTACTTC.

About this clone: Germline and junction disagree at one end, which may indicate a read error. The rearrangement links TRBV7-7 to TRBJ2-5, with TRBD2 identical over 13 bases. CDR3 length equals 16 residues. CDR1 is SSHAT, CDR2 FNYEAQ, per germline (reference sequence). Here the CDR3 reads CASSLAGTSGIETQYF. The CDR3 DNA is TGTGCTAGCAGCTTAGCCGGGACTAGCGGGATTGAGACCCAGTACTTC.